This T cell receptor beta chain was found in a study of cytotoxic CD8 clonotypes in ibrutinib-treated CLL. Study summary: Average yields of roughly 260,000 productive templates and 100,000 or so productive rearrangements characterized the samples.

Trimming removed 1 base from V and 6 bases from J, with 14 bases in between. Looked up from germline, CDR1 is SGHRS and CDR2 is YFSETQ. The length of the CDR3 is 14 residues. Produced via immunoSEQ multiplex PCR; TCRdb's table is partial and in-frame only. Counted here are some 200,000 clones, just over 70% occurring once; the ten biggest clones make up 5.9%. Source: PBMCs, taken after 12 months of ibrutinib treatment. The V call is TRBV5-1, the J call TRBJ2-7, with D uncertain. This TCR came from a human donor with chronic lymphocytic leukemia. The CDR3 loop is CASSLQSSSLEQYF. DNA for the CDR3: TGCGCCAGCAGCTTGCAGTCCTCTTCCCTCGAGCAGTACTTC.